The following is a T cell receptor beta chain sequence with its context. These data originate in a study of shared clonotypes between healthy human individuals. Background on the study: Used for every donor were three CD4 naive, three CD4 memory, two CD8 naive and one CD8 memory plate.

Per the study methods: ImmunoSEQ sequences covered only the junction and lacked quality scores; filtering therefore differed. Using immunoSEQ multiplex PCR, the repertoire was profiled, and TCRdb retains in-frame clones only, with some absent. V, J and clone size were drawn from that table, and D and trimming were deduced from the DNA. This table holds around 1.5 million clones, approximately 98% found once. The CDR3 runs 12 residues. The ends were cut back, 1 base at V and 6 bases at J, with 7 bases in the middle. Germline loops: CDR1 SGHTA, CDR2 FQGNSA. The sample taken for sequencing was naive CD4+ T cells sorted from blood. As for subset: CD45RA+ positively selected. The clonotype was recovered from a man aged 25-40 years in good health. This chain uses TRBV7-2 with TRBJ2-7, with unresolved D. The CDR3 sequence: CASSLDIGEQYF. In nucleotides, the CDR3 is TGTGCCAGCAGCTTAGATATAGGCGAGCAGTACTTC.